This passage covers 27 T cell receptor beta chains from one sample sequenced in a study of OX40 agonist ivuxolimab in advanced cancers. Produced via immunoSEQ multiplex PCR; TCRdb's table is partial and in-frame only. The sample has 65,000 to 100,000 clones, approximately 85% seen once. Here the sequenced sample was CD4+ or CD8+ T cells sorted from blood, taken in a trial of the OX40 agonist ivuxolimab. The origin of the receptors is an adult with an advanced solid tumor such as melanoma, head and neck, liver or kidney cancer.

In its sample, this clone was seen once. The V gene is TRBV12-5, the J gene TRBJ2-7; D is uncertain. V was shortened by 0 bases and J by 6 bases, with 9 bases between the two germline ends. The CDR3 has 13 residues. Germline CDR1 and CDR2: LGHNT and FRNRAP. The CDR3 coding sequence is TGTGCTAGTGGTTTGGTAAAACCCTCCGAGCAGTACTTC. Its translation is CASGLVKPSEQYF.

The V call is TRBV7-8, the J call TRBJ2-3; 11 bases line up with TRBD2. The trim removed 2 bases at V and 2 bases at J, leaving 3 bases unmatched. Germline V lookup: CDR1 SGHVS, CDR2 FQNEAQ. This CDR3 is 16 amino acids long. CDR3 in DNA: TGTGCCAGCAGCTTAAGACTAGCGGGGTCCACAGATACGCAGTATTTT. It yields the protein CASSLRLAGSTDTQYF. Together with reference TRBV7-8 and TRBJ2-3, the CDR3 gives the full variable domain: GAGVSQSPRYKVAKRGQDVALRCDPISGHVSLFWYQQALGQGPEFLTYFQNEAQLDKSGLPSDRFFAERPEGSVSTLKIQRTQQEDSAVYLCASSLRLAGSTDTQYFGPGTRLTVL.

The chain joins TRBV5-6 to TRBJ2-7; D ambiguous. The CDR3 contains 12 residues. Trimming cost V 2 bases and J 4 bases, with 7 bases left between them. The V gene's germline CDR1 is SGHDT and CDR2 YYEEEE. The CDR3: CASSLSIYEQYF. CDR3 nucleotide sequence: TGTGCCAGCAGCTTATCGATTTACGAGCAGTACTTC.

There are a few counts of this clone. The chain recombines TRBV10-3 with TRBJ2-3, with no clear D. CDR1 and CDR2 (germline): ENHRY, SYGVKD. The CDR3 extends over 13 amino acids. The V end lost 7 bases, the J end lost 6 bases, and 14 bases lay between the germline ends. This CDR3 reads CAITEGSLDTQYF. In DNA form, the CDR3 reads TGTGCCATCACCGAAGGTTCGCTGGATACGCAGTATTTT.

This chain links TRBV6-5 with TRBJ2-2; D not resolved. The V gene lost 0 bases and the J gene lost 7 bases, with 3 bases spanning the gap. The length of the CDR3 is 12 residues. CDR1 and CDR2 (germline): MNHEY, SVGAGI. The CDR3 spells CASSYSGGELFF. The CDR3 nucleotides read TGTGCCAGCAGTTACTCGGGCGGGGAGCTGTTTTTT.

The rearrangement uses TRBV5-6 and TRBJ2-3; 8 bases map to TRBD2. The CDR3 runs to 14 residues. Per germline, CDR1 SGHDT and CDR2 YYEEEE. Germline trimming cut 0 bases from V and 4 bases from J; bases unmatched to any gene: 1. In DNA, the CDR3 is TGTGCCAGCAGCTTGGCCGGGGGGGCAGATACGCAGTATTTT. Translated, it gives CASSLAGGADTQYF.

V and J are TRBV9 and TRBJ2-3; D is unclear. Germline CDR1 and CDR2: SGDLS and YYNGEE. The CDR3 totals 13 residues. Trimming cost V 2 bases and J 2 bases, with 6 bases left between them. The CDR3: CASSVSHTDTQYF. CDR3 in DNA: TGTGCCAGCAGCGTTTCCCACACAGATACGCAGTATTTT.

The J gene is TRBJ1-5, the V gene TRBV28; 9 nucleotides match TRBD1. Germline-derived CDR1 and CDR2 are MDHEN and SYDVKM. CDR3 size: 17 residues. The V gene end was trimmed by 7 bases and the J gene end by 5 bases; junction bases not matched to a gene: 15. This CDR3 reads CASIAFHGGQGHQPQHF. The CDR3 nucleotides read TGTGCCAGCATTGCCTTCCATGGGGGACAGGGACATCAGCCCCAGCATTTT.

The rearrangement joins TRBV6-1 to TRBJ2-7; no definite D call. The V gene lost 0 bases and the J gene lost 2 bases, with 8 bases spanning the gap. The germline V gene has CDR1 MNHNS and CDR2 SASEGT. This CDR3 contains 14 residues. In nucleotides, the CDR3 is TGTGCCAGCAGTGAAGCGGCCAGAACCTACGAGCAGTACTTC. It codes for CASSEAARTYEQYF.

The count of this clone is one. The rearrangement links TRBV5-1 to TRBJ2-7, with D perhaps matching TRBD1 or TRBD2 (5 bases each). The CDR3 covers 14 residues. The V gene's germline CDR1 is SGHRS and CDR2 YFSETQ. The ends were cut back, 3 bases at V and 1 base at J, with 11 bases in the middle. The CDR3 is CASSSGTPSYEQYF. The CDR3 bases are TGCGCCAGCAGCTCCGGGACCCCATCCTACGAGCAGTACTTC. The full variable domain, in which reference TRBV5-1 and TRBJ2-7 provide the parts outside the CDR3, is KAGVTQTPRYLIKTRGQQVTLSCSPISGHRSVSWYQQTPGQGLQFLFEYFSETQRNKGNFPGRFSGRQFSNSRSEMNVSTLELGDSALYLCASSSGTPSYEQYFGPGTRLTVT.

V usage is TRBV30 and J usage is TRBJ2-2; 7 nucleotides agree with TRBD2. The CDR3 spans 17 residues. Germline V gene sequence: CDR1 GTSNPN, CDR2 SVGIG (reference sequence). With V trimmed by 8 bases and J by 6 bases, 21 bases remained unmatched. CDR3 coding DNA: TGTGCCCAAAGGAGGTCGAGAGAGCGGGATTGGGCCGGGGAGCTGTTTTTT. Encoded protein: CAQRRSRERDWAGELFF.

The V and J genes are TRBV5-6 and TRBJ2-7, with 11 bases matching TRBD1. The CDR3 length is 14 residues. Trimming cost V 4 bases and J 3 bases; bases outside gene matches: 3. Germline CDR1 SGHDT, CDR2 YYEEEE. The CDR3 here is CASSLGQGGYEQYF. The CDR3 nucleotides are TGTGCCAGCAGCCTGGGACAGGGGGGCTACGAGCAGTACTTC.

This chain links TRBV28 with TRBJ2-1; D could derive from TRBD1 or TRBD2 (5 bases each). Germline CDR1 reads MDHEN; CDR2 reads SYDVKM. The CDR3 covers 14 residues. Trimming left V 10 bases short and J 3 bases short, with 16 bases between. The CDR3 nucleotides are TGTGCCACCAACACTGGGGGTGGCTACAATGAGCAGTTCTTC. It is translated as CATNTGGGYNEQFF.

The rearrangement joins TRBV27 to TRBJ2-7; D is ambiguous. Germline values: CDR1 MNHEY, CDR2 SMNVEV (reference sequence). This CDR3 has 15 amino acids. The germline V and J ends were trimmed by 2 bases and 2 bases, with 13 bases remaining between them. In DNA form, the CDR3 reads TGTGCCAGCAGTTTACGGGCCAGTCGGGCCTACGAGCAGTACTTC. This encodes CASSLRASRAYEQYF.

In DNA form, the CDR3 reads TGTGCCAGCAGCGGGGGACAGGGCCATACCTCCTATAATTCACCCCTCCACTTT. Translating it yields CASSGGQGHTSYNSPLHF. The chain combines TRBV7-9 with TRBJ1-6, with 9 bases lining up with TRBD1. This CDR3 is 18 amino acids long. J was trimmed by 0 bases and V by 5 bases; bases with no gene match: 8. The V gene's germline CDR1 is SEHNR and CDR2 FQNEAQ (reference sequence).

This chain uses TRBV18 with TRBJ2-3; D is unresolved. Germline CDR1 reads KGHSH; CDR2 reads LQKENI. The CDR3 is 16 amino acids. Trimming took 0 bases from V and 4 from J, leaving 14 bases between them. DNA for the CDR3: TGTGCCAGCTCACCACCGGGTCAAGGAAATTCAGATACGCAGTATTTT. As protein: CASSPPGQGNSDTQYF. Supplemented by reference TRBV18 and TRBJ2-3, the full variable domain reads NAGVMQNPRHLVRRRGQEARLRCSPMKGHSHVYWYRQLPEEGLKFMVYLQKENIIDESGMPKERFSAEFPKEGPSILRIQQVVRGDSAAYFCASSPPGQGNSDTQYFGPGTRLTVL.

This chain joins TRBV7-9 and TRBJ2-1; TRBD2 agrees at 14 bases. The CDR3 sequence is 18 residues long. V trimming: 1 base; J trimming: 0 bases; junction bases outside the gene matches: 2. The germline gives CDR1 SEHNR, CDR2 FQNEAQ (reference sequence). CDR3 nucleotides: TGTGCCAGCAGCTTAGGACTAGCGGGAGGGAGCTCCTACAATGAGCAGTTCTTC. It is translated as CASSLGLAGGSSYNEQFF.

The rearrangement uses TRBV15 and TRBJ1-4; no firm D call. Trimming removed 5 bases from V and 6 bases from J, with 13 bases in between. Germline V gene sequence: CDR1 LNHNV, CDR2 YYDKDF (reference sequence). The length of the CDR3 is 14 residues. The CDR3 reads CATSRGDRDEKLFF. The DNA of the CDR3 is TGTGCCACCAGCCGTGGGGATAGGGATGAAAAACTGTTTTTT. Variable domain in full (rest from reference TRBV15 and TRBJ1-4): DAMVIQNPRYQVTQFGKPVTLSCSQTLNHNVMYWYQQKSSQAPKLLFHYYDKDFNNEADTPDNFQSRRPNTSFCFLDIRSPGLGDTAMYLCATSRGDRDEKLFFGSGTQLSVL.

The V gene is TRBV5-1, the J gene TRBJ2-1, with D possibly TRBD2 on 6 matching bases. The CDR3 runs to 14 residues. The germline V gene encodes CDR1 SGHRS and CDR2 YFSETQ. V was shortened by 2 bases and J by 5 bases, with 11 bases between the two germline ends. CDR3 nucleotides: TGCGCCAGCAGCTTCAGCGGGCTAGACAATGAGCAGTTCTTC. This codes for CASSFSGLDNEQFF.

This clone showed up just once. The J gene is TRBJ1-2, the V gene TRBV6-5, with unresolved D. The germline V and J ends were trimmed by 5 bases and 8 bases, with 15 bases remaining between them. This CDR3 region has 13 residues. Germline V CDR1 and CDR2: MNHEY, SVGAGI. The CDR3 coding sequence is TGTGCCAGCAGTATTGACCGGGTAGGCGGCTACACCTTC. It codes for CASSIDRVGGYTF.

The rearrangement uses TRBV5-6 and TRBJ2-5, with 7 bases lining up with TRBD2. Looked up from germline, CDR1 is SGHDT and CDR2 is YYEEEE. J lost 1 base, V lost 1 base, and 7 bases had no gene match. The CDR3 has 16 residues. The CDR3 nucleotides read TGTGCCAGCAGCTTGTTAGCGGGTAACCTCCAAGAGACCCAGTACTTC. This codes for CASSLLAGNLQETQYF.

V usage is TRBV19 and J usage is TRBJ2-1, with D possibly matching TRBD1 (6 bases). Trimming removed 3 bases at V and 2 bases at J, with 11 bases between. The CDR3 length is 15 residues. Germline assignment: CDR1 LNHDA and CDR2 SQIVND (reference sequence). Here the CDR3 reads CASSIQGRPYNEQFF. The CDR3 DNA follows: TGTGCCAGTAGTATCCAGGGGAGACCCTACAATGAGCAGTTCTTC.

Written as DNA, the CDR3 is TGTGCCAGCAGTGAGACTGGGAATGAGCAGTTCTTC. Its protein is CASSETGNEQFF. The chain uses TRBV6-1 and TRBJ2-1, with D unresolved. The V gene's germline CDR1 is MNHNS and CDR2 SASEGT. The CDR3 covers 12 residues. The ends were cut back, 3 bases at V and 7 bases at J, with 7 bases in the middle.

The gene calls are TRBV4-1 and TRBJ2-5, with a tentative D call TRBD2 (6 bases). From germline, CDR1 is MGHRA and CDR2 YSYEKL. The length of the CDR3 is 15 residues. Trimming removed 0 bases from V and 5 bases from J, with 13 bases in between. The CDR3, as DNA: TGCGCCAGCAGCCAAGAAATGGCAGGGAGGGAGACCCAGTACTTC. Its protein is CASSQEMAGRETQYF.

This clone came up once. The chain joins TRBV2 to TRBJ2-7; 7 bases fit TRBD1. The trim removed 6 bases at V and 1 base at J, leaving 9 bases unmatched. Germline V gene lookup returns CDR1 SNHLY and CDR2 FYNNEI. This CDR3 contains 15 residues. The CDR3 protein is CASRTGRIPSYEQYF. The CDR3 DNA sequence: TGTGCCAGCAGGACAGGGCGGATCCCTTCCTACGAGCAGTACTTC.

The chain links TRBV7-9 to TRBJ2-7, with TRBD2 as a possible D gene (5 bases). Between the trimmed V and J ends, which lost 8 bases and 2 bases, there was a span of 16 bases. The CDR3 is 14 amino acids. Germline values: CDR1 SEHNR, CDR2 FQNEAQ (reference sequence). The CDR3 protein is CASGPSGIPYEQYF. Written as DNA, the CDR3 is TGTGCCAGCGGCCCATCCGGGATACCCTACGAGCAGTACTTC.

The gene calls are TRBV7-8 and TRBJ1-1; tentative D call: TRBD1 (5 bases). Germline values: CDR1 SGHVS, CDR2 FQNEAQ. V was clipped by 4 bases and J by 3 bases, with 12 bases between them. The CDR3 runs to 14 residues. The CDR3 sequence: CASSSQVWDTEAFF. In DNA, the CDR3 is TGTGCCAGCAGCTCACAGGTGTGGGACACTGAAGCTTTCTTT.